This TCR beta chain was sequenced in a study of blood T cell repertoires in COVID-19. Generated by immunoSEQ multiplex PCR, the TCRdb table keeps only in-frame clones and is missing some. The sample yields roughly 250,000 clones, around 84% seen once. CDR1 SGHTA and CDR2 FQGNSA come from the germline V gene. V lost 2 bases and J lost 4; bases outside the gene matches: 9. The length of the CDR3 is 18 residues. Sequenced: PBMCs or T cells enriched from blood (not recorded which). The sequence came from a woman in her 50s who had recovered from COVID-19. The chain is built from TRBV7-2 and TRBJ2-1, with 12 bases lining up with TRBD2. The DNA of the CDR3 is TGTGCCAGCAGCTTAAGACTAGCGGGAGTGGACCAATACAATGAGCAGTTCTTC. Translation: CASSLRLAGVDQYNEQFF.